This TCR beta chain is from a study of shared clonotypes between healthy human individuals. CDR3 length: 15 residues. The V gene lost 3 bases and the J gene lost 0 bases, with 12 bases spanning the gap. Germline CDR1 SQVTM, CDR2 ANQGSEA. Of note for this clone: Its antigen remains unknown.

Every immunoSEQ plate was one replicate of a subset's evenly spread DNA. Clones were read by immunoSEQ multiplex PCR, and TCRdb kept only the in-frame ones, dropping some. The table includes around 1.9 million clones, 90% to 95% detected once. Terminally differentiated effector memory CD45RA+ cells were excluded from the naive CD8 cells, which were CD45RO-negative and positively selected for CCR7. The donors, healthy adults who were HIV-negative, had experienced no recent acute infections or vaccinations. Study-wide results and caveats: The study found 4.5% to 6% of naive CD4 clonotypes shared across a few donors.

The rearrangement uses TRBV29-1 and TRBJ2-1; D tentatively reads TRBD1 or TRBD2 (5 bases each). The sequenced sample consisted of naive CD8+ T cells from PBMCs. This receptor was taken from a man between 18 and 29 years old in good health. Some clones in this sample may be carry-over from other donors' samples. The CDR3 is CSVDGTPFSYNEQFF. CDR3 nucleotide sequence: TGCAGCGTTGATGGGACGCCCTTCTCCTACAATGAGCAGTTCTTC.